These 2 T cell receptor beta chains came from one sample sequenced in a study of T cell responses to AZD1222 COVID-19 vaccine. Sequenced by immunoSEQ multiplex PCR; TCRdb stores in-frame clones only, minus some. The data contain over 120,000 clones, roughly 94% of them seen just once; the ten biggest clones take up 1.5% to 2%. This specimen was peripheral blood, taken on day 0 of AZD1222 vaccination. The receptors come from an adult in good health.

The chain is built from TRBV19 and TRBJ2-7; 10 positions agree with TRBD1. The CDR3 contains 14 residues. The germline V gene has CDR1 LNHDA and CDR2 SQIVND (reference sequence). Trimming took 7 bases from V and 2 from J; bases not matched to a gene: 5. This chain's CDR3 is CASTIGTGAYEQYF. Here the CDR3 DNA reads TGTGCCAGTACTATCGGGACAGGGGCCTACGAGCAGTACTTC.

This sequence joins TRBV5-4 and TRBJ1-2; D is perhaps TRBD1 (5 bases). Deletions cut 1 base from V and 12 bases from J, with 16 bases between. CDR3 length equals 13 residues. Germline CDR1 is SGHNT and CDR2 is YYREEE (reference sequence). In nucleotides, the CDR3 is TGTGCCAGCAGCTTGTCCCAGGGTATTCTGCACACCTTC. Protein sequence: CASSLSQGILHTF.